This is a list of T cell receptor beta chains from one sample in a study of blood T cell repertoires in COVID-19. Repertoires were generated with immunoSEQ multiplex PCR, while TCRdb's copy carries only in-frame clones and drops some. Found here are hundreds of thousands of clones, about 85% of them singletons; the top ten hold approximately 0.7%. Material: peripheral blood. The source is a man in his forties with acute or convalescent COVID-19. Both conserved end residues are part of each CDR3. The D gene is left open where the match is weak. Part of the rows lack a size; the others show once, few, many or a class for expanded clones.

d_call: TRBD2
clone_size: once
v_call: TRBV30
j_call: TRBJ2-3
cdr3_length: 14
cdr3_aa: CAWRRGGPTDTQYF
cdr3_nt: TGTGCCTGGAGGCGGGGAGGGCCCACAGATACGCAGTATTTT

d_call: TRBD2
clone_size: NA
v_call: TRBV18
j_call: TRBJ2-3
cdr3_length: 17
cdr3_aa: CASSAEPSGPSTDTQYF
cdr3_nt: TGTGCCAGCTCCGCTGAGCCTAGCGGGCCCAGCACAGATACGCAGTATTTT

d_call: TRBD2
clone_size: once
v_call: TRBV4-2
j_call: TRBJ2-5
cdr3_length: 18
cdr3_aa: CASSQQVLAGGMGETQYF
cdr3_nt: TGTGCCAGCAGCCAGCAAGTTCTAGCGGGGGGGATGGGGGAGACCCAGTACTTC

d_call: TRBD1
clone_size: NA
v_call: TRBV6-5
j_call: TRBJ1-2
cdr3_length: 14
cdr3_aa: CASRGTTGDRGYTF
cdr3_nt: TGTGCCAGCAGGGGAACTACAGGGGATCGAGGCTACACCTTC

d_call: NA
clone_size: NA
v_call: TRBV7-9
j_call: TRBJ2-7
cdr3_length: 19
cdr3_aa: CASSLDAGKVGPEAYEQYF
cdr3_nt: TGTGCCAGCAGCTTAGACGCGGGGAAGGTGGGCCCGGAGGCTTACGAGCAGTACTTC

d_call: TRBD1
clone_size: NA
v_call: TRBV5-1
j_call: TRBJ1-6
cdr3_length: 17
cdr3_aa: CASSSNRDRYYNSPLHF
cdr3_nt: TGCGCCAGCAGCTCGAACCGGGACAGATATTATAATTCACCCCTCCACTTT

d_call: NA
clone_size: NA
v_call: TRBV7-2
j_call: TRBJ2-3
cdr3_length: 15
cdr3_aa: CASSLVASNTDTQYF
cdr3_nt: TGTGCCAGCAGCTTAGTAGCTTCCAACACAGATACGCAGTATTTT

d_call: TRBD2
clone_size: NA
v_call: TRBV9
j_call: TRBJ2-1
cdr3_length: 16
cdr3_aa: CASSVAALAAYNEQFF
cdr3_nt: TGTGCCAGCAGCGTAGCTGCCCTAGCGGCCTACAATGAGCAGTTCTTC

d_call: NA
clone_size: NA
v_call: TRBV30
j_call: TRBJ1-6
cdr3_length: 15
cdr3_aa: CAWTRVTGPNSPLHF
cdr3_nt: TGTGCCTGGACTAGGGTCACAGGTCCTAATTCACCCCTCCACTTT

d_call: TRBD2
clone_size: NA
v_call: TRBV18
j_call: TRBJ2-5
cdr3_length: 15
cdr3_aa: CASSPRLAGVETQYF
cdr3_nt: TGTGCCAGCTCACCAAGGCTAGCGGGAGTTGAGACCCAGTACTTC

d_call: NA
clone_size: NA
v_call: TRBV6-5
j_call: TRBJ2-7
cdr3_length: 13
cdr3_aa: CASSPARGYEQYF
cdr3_nt: TGTGCCAGCAGCCCCGCCCGGGGCTACGAGCAGTACTTC

d_call: NA
clone_size: NA
v_call: TRBV15
j_call: TRBJ2-3
cdr3_length: 16
cdr3_aa: CATSRAPDRGKDTQYF
cdr3_nt: TGTGCCACCAGCAGAGCCCCAGACAGAGGAAAAGATACGCAGTATTTT

d_call: NA
clone_size: NA
v_call: TRBV21-1
j_call: TRBJ1-6
cdr3_length: 18
cdr3_aa: CASRMTGPRGSYNSPLHF
cdr3_nt: TGTGCCAGCAGGATGACAGGGCCCAGGGGGTCCTATAATTCACCCCTCCACTTT

d_call: NA
clone_size: NA
v_call: TRBV6-5
j_call: TRBJ1-3
cdr3_length: 14
cdr3_aa: CASSQQGAGNTIYF
cdr3_nt: TGTGCCAGCAGTCAACAGGGCGCCGGAAACACCATATATTTT

d_call: TRBD1
clone_size: NA
v_call: TRBV30
j_call: TRBJ1-2
cdr3_length: 12
cdr3_aa: CAWEGTGTGYTF
cdr3_nt: TGTGCCTGGGAAGGGACAGGGACTGGCTACACCTTC

d_call: TRBD1
clone_size: NA
v_call: TRBV11-2
j_call: TRBJ2-5
cdr3_length: 16
cdr3_aa: CASSSRFDRGEETQYF
cdr3_nt: TGTGCCAGCAGCTCACGCTTCGACAGGGGAGAGGAGACCCAGTACTTC

d_call: NA
clone_size: NA
v_call: TRBV19
j_call: TRBJ2-4
cdr3_length: 16
cdr3_aa: CASSIEGVLAKNIQYF
cdr3_nt: TGTGCCAGTAGTATAGAAGGGGTGCTAGCCAAAAACATTCAGTACTTC

d_call: NA
clone_size: NA
v_call: TRBV18
j_call: TRBJ1-4
cdr3_length: 18
cdr3_aa: CASSPSRGMQATNEKLFF
cdr3_nt: TGTGCCAGCTCACCATCAAGAGGGATGCAGGCTACTAATGAAAAACTGTTTTTT

d_call: NA
clone_size: NA
v_call: TRBV28
j_call: TRBJ1-1
cdr3_length: 14
cdr3_aa: CASSYGGMNTEAFF
cdr3_nt: TGTGCCAGCAGTTACGGCGGGATGAACACTGAAGCTTTCTTT

d_call: NA
clone_size: NA
v_call: TRBV28
j_call: TRBJ1-2
cdr3_length: 13
cdr3_aa: CASRLGLNYGYTF
cdr3_nt: TGTGCCAGCAGGTTGGGGCTTAACTATGGCTACACCTTC

d_call: NA
clone_size: NA
v_call: TRBV7-9
j_call: TRBJ2-2
cdr3_length: 17
cdr3_aa: CASSTSEAVANTGELFF
cdr3_nt: TGTGCCAGCAGCACATCAGAGGCCGTCGCGAACACCGGGGAGCTGTTTTTT

d_call: NA
clone_size: NA
v_call: TRBV2
j_call: TRBJ2-1
cdr3_length: 15
cdr3_aa: CASSVSASSYNEQFF
cdr3_nt: TGTGCCAGCAGTGTCAGCGCGAGCTCCTACAATGAGCAGTTCTTC

d_call: NA
clone_size: NA
v_call: TRBV6-1
j_call: TRBJ2-7
cdr3_length: 12
cdr3_aa: CASSPRGWEQYF
cdr3_nt: TGTGCCAGCAGTCCCAGGGGTTGGGAGCAGTACTTC

d_call: TRBD1
clone_size: NA
v_call: TRBV7-2
j_call: TRBJ1-5
cdr3_length: 18
cdr3_aa: CASSLERQGLRGNQPQHF
cdr3_nt: TGTGCCAGCAGCTTAGAGCGACAGGGCCTTAGGGGCAATCAGCCCCAGCATTTT

d_call: NA
clone_size: NA
v_call: TRBV4-1
j_call: TRBJ2-7
cdr3_length: 13
cdr3_aa: CASSQDDSYEQYF
cdr3_nt: TGCGCCAGCAGCCAAGATGATAGCTACGAGCAGTACTTC

d_call: NA
clone_size: once
v_call: TRBV19
j_call: TRBJ2-3
cdr3_length: 15
cdr3_aa: CASSPWYRDTDTQYF
cdr3_nt: TGTGCCAGTTCCCCGTGGTACAGGGACACAGATACGCAGTATTTT

d_call: TRBD1
clone_size: once
v_call: TRBV7-3
j_call: TRBJ2-5
cdr3_length: 16
cdr3_aa: CASSLDRARREETQYF
cdr3_nt: TGTGCCAGCAGCTTAGACAGGGCCCGACGGGAAGAGACCCAGTACTTC

d_call: TRBD1
clone_size: NA
v_call: TRBV24-1
j_call: TRBJ1-2
cdr3_length: 16
cdr3_aa: CATSDPWTGWNYGYTF
cdr3_nt: TGTGCCACCAGTGATCCCTGGACAGGGTGGAACTATGGCTACACCTTC

d_call: NA
clone_size: NA
v_call: TRBV2
j_call: TRBJ1-2
cdr3_length: 14
cdr3_aa: CASSADGRQYGYTF
cdr3_nt: TGTGCCAGCAGCGCCGACGGCAGACAGTATGGCTACACCTTC

d_call: NA
clone_size: NA
v_call: TRBV15
j_call: TRBJ2-2
cdr3_length: 18
cdr3_aa: CATSRDLWTVVSGGELFF
cdr3_nt: TGTGCCACCAGCAGAGATCTATGGACAGTCGTTTCTGGCGGGGAGCTGTTTTTT

d_call: TRBD1
clone_size: few
v_call: TRBV7-2
j_call: TRBJ1-2
cdr3_length: 15
cdr3_aa: CASTIARQGSLGYTF
cdr3_nt: TGTGCCAGCACAATCGCTCGACAGGGGTCCTTGGGCTACACCTTC

d_call: TRBD1
clone_size: NA
v_call: TRBV14
j_call: TRBJ1-1
cdr3_length: 12
cdr3_aa: CASSRTGTEAFF
cdr3_nt: TGTGCCAGCAGCCGGACAGGCACTGAAGCTTTCTTT

d_call: TRBD2
clone_size: NA
v_call: TRBV4-1
j_call: TRBJ2-1
cdr3_length: 19
cdr3_aa: CASSQEPGTSGRAYNEQFF
cdr3_nt: TGCGCCAGCAGCCAAGAACCCGGGACTAGCGGGAGGGCATACAATGAGCAGTTCTTC

d_call: TRBD1
clone_size: NA
v_call: TRBV30
j_call: TRBJ2-7
cdr3_length: 14
cdr3_aa: CAWSADRGTYEQYF
cdr3_nt: TGTGCCTGGAGTGCGGACAGGGGTACCTACGAGCAGTACTTC

d_call: TRBD1
clone_size: NA
v_call: TRBV5-1
j_call: TRBJ2-1
cdr3_length: 17
cdr3_aa: CASSLVRIQGLSNEQFF
cdr3_nt: TGCGCCAGCAGCTTGGTGCGGATACAGGGGTTGTCCAATGAGCAGTTCTTC

d_call: TRBD2
clone_size: NA
v_call: TRBV28
j_call: TRBJ2-1
cdr3_length: 17
cdr3_aa: CASSHPRTSGNYNEQFF
cdr3_nt: TGTGCCAGCAGCCATCCCCGGACTAGCGGAAATTACAATGAGCAGTTCTTC

d_call: TRBD2
clone_size: NA
v_call: TRBV2
j_call: TRBJ2-3
cdr3_length: 15
cdr3_aa: CASSTLAPSTDTQYF
cdr3_nt: TGTGCCAGCAGTACACTAGCGCCAAGCACAGATACGCAGTATTTT